Shown below are 19 T cell receptor beta chains from a single sample sequenced in a study of T cells in Graves' hyperthyroidism and ophthalmopathy. From RNA transcripts, TCR beta CDR3 regions were amplified. The TCR CDR3 was amplified in a first-round RT-PCR using the HTBI primer set. TCRdb processed the multiplex PCR reads anew with MiXCR; each CDR3 protein has one entry. The sample carries about 600,000 distinct CDR3 sequences, 14% recorded once. The sample consisted of blood. These receptors were taken from a woman aged 18-29 years with Graves' ophthalmopathy.

In its sample, this clonotype was seen many times. The rearrangement joins TRBV20-1 to TRBJ2-5; 13 bases fit TRBD2. From germline, CDR1 is DFQATT and CDR2 SNEGSKA (reference sequence). This CDR3 contains 15 residues. Trimming took 4 bases from V and 5 from J; bases not matched to a gene: 7. In DNA, the CDR3 is TGCAGTGCTACCGGGACTAGCGGGGTTCGGGAGACCCAGTACTTC. This encodes CSATGTSGVRETQYF.

This clonotype was counted ten times or more. The gene calls are TRBV24-1 and TRBJ2-2, with D uncertain. CDR3 length: 12 amino acids. Looked up from germline, CDR1 is KGHDR and CDR2 is SFDVKD. Trimming took off 8 bases at V and 2 bases at J, with 5 bases between the two ends. The CDR3 spells CATMGNTGELFF. CDR3 in DNA: TGTGCCACCATGGGAAACACCGGGGAGCTGTTTTTT.

The rearrangement uses TRBV11-2 and TRBJ2-6; D not resolved. With 1 base removed from V and 0 bases from J, the gap between germline ends came to 7 bases. This CDR3 is 16 amino acids long. The germline gives CDR1 SGHAT, CDR2 FQNNGV. The CDR3 spells CASSLVGYSGANVLTF. The CDR3 DNA reads TGTGCCAGCAGCTTAGTAGGGTACTCTGGGGCCAACGTCCTGACTTTC.

The chain employs TRBV20-1 and TRBJ2-1; 11 nucleotides align to TRBD2. The CDR3 is 13 amino acids. The germline CDR1 and CDR2 sequences are DFQATT and SNEGSKA (reference sequence). With V trimmed by 5 bases and J by 8 bases, 5 bases remained unmatched. The CDR3 protein is CSAPTSGIDEQFF. DNA of the CDR3: TGCAGTGCTCCGACTAGCGGGATCGATGAGCAGTTCTTC.

Details on this clonotype: This sequence may be a read error, since a much larger clone differs from it by one base. This chain joins TRBV30 and TRBJ1-1; D possibly corresponds to TRBD1 (6 bases). Germline-derived CDR1 and CDR2 are GTSNPN and SVGIG (reference sequence). This CDR3 has 16 residues. The CDR3 is CAWRELWAGGGTEVFF. The CDR3 nucleotides read TGTGCCTGGAGGGAACTTTGGGCCGGTGGGGGCACTGAAGTTTTCTTT.

The V and J genes are TRBV5-8 and TRBJ2-1, with D perhaps matching TRBD2 (6 bases). The CDR3 consists of 15 residues. V shed 1 base and J shed 9 bases, with 17 bases lying between them. Germline CDR1 reads SGHTS; CDR2 reads YDEGEE. CDR3 DNA sequence: TGTGCCAGCAGCTTGCGGCTGGGCGGAGGGACTGAGCAGTTCTTC. Amino acids: CASSLRLGGGTEQFF.

The chain links TRBV10-3 to TRBJ2-3; TRBD2 is a possible D gene (5 bases). The CDR3 has 15 residues. Germline V gene lookup returns CDR1 ENHRY and CDR2 SYGVKD. The V gene lost 3 bases and the J gene lost 2 bases, with 12 bases spanning the gap. The CDR3 reads CAISEGGFATDTQYF. The CDR3 DNA sequence: TGTGCCATCAGTGAAGGCGGGTTCGCCACAGATACGCAGTATTTT.

This clonotype was recorded many times. The V gene is TRBV28, the J gene TRBJ2-1; 13 bases are shared with TRBD2. Germline V gene lookup returns CDR1 MDHEN and CDR2 SYDVKM. V shed 5 bases, J shed 1 base, and the junction held 11 bases outside the gene matches. The CDR3 has 19 residues. CDR3 coding DNA: TGTGCCAGCAGTGACCCGGGGGGACTAGCGGGAAAGTCCTACAATGAGCAGTTCTTC. It yields the protein CASSDPGGLAGKSYNEQFF. Full variable domain (missing parts from reference TRBV28 and TRBJ2-1): DVKVTQSSRYLVKRTGEKVFLECVQDMDHENMFWYRQDPGLGLRLIYFSYDVKMKEKGDIPEGYSVSREKKERFSLILESASTNQTSMYLCASSDPGGLAGKSYNEQFFGPGTRLTVL.

This clonotype showed up just a few times. The genes are TRBV9 and TRBJ2-3, with 7 bases that match TRBD1. The CDR3 extends over 15 amino acids. CDR1 and CDR2 from the germline V gene are SGDLS and YYNGEE. Trimming took 4 bases from V and 6 from J; bases not matched to a gene: 11. The CDR3 loop reads CASSSQQGTEDTQYF. In DNA, the CDR3 is TGTGCCAGCAGCTCTCAACAGGGGACGGAGGATACGCAGTATTTT. Variable domain in full (rest from reference TRBV9 and TRBJ2-3): DSGVTQTPKHLITATGQRVTLRCSPRSGDLSVYWYQQSLDQGLQFLIQYYNGEERAKGNILERFSAQQFPDLHSELNLSSLELGDSALYFCASSSQQGTEDTQYFGPGTRLTVL.

Ten or more counts support this clonotype. The chain combines TRBV7-8 with TRBJ1-1; the D is unclear. V was cut by 3 bases and J by 1 base, with 12 bases left in between. The germline gives CDR1 SGHVS, CDR2 FQNEAQ. CDR3 length equals 15 residues. CDR3 bases: TGTGCCAGCAGCTTTCATTACAGCTCGAACACTGAAGCTTTCTTT. Translation: CASSFHYSSNTEAFF.

This chain uses TRBV7-9 with TRBJ2-2; 9 bases are shared with TRBD2. Germline V gene sequence: CDR1 SEHNR, CDR2 FQNEAQ (reference sequence). The CDR3 extends over 17 amino acids. Trimming cost V 3 bases and J 4 bases; bases outside gene matches: 9. CDR3 sequence reads: CASSFGTSSGFTGELFF. The DNA for the CDR3 is TGTGCCAGCAGCTTTGGGACTAGCTCGGGTTTCACCGGGGAGCTGTTTTTT.

This clonotype occurred a few times. The chain combines TRBV29-1 with TRBJ1-2; D might be TRBD1 (6 bases). CDR1 is SQVTM, CDR2 ANQGSEA, per germline. The CDR3 sequence is 11 residues long. V lost 4 bases and J 6 bases, leaving 9 bases between the germline ends. The CDR3 is CSVAGDDGYTF. The CDR3 DNA is TGCAGCGTTGCAGGGGATGATGGCTACACCTTC.

This clonotype was recorded a few times. The chain combines TRBV2 with TRBJ2-1; 10 bases fit TRBD2. CDR3 length: 14 amino acids. The trim removed 6 bases at V and 7 bases at J, leaving 6 bases unmatched. CDR1 and CDR2 from the germline V gene are SNHLY and FYNNEI. Here the CDR3 DNA reads TGTGCCAGCAGGCAAGCGGGAGGGGGAAATGAGCAGTTCTTC. This codes for CASRQAGGGNEQFF.

Many counts were recorded for this clonotype. V usage is TRBV7-9 and J usage is TRBJ1-1; unclear D gene. The CDR3 is 13 residues long. V shed 3 bases and J shed 6 bases, with 11 bases lying between them. Germline V CDR1 and CDR2: SEHNR, FQNEAQ (reference sequence). Here the CDR3 reads CASSLGGRPEAFF. As DNA, the CDR3 is TGTGCCAGCAGCTTGGGAGGCAGGCCTGAAGCTTTCTTT. The full variable domain, in which reference TRBV7-9 and TRBJ1-1 provide the parts outside the CDR3, is DTGVSQNPRHKITKRGQNVTFRCDPISEHNRLYWYRQTLGQGPEFLTYFQNEAQLEKSRLLSDRFSAERPKGSFSTLEIQRTEQGDSAMYLCASSLGGRPEAFFGQGTRLTVV.

The chain uses TRBV10-2 and TRBJ1-3; TRBD1 matches at 10 bases. CDR1 is WSHSY, CDR2 SAAADI, per germline. V was pared by 5 bases and J by 3 bases, with 4 bases of the junction left unmatched. The CDR3 length is 15 residues. As DNA, the CDR3 is TGCGCCAGCAGTTTCGGGACAGGGGTTGGAAACACCATATATTTT. Translated, it gives CASSFGTGVGNTIYF.

The chain carries TRBV19 and TRBJ2-7, with 8 bases lining up with TRBD1. With V trimmed by 5 bases and J by 6 bases, 6 bases remained unmatched. The germline CDR1 and CDR2 sequences are LNHDA and SQIVND (reference sequence). The CDR3 is made up of 13 amino acids. The CDR3 DNA reads as TGTGCCAGTAGTCCAGCACAGGGGGGCGAGCAGTACTTC. Its protein is CASSPAQGGEQYF.

This clonotype was counted at least ten times. The V call is TRBV28, the J call TRBJ2-7, with 10 bases identical to TRBD2. CDR1 and CDR2 (germline): MDHEN, SYDVKM. V shed 4 bases and J 6 bases; nucleotides not matched to a gene: 6. This CDR3 is built from 14 residues. CDR3 coding DNA: TGTGCCAGCAGTTCCCTAGCGGGAGTAAGCGAGCAGTACTTC. Its protein is CASSSLAGVSEQYF.

The table lists this clonotype with many counts. The chain couples TRBV5-1 to TRBJ2-1; the match to TRBD2 covers 9 bases. Trimming took 7 bases from V and 0 from J; bases not matched to a gene: 5. This CDR3 has 15 residues. Germline CDR1 is SGHRS and CDR2 is YFSETQ. The CDR3 DNA follows: TGCGCCAGCGGCGCGGGAGGGAGCTCCTACAATGAGCAGTTCTTC. Translation gives CASGAGGSSYNEQFF.

This clonotype was counted many times. V and J are TRBV6-2 or TRBV6-3 and TRBJ2-7; possibly TRBD1 or TRBD2 for D (5 bases each). Germline loops: CDR1 MNHEY, CDR2 SVGEGT. The length of the CDR3 is 16 residues. Trimming shortened V by 0 bases and J by 0 bases, and 12 bases separated the two germline ends. CDR3 nucleotides: TGTGCCAGCAGTTACTCGACGGGGCTCGGCTCCTACGAGCAGTACTTC. This sequence encodes CASSYSTGLGSYEQYF.